The entry that follows covers one T cell receptor beta chain sequence. As yet, its antigen is unknown. The data are from a study of shared clonotypes between healthy human individuals. Study-level findings and limits: Naive subsets generally exceeded memory subsets in estimated richness.

Germline-derived CDR1 and CDR2 are MGHRA and YSYEKL. The CDR3 covers 15 residues. The V segment lost 4 bases and the J segment 4 bases; nucleotides outside the gene matches: 2. The table came from immunoSEQ multiplex PCR; TCRdb's copy has only in-frame clones and leaves some out. The table has around 320,000 clones, roughly 84% seen once; the top ten hold around 15%. The sequencing input was memory CD8+ T cells sorted from blood. The subset denotes: CD45RO+ cells pooled with CCR7-negative TemRA cells. The chain couples TRBV4-1 to TRBJ2-1; 12 nucleotides align to TRBD2. The source is a man between 18 and 29 years old in good health. DNA of the CDR3: TGCGCCAGCAGCCGGACTAGCGGGAAATACAATGAGCAGTTCTTC. Protein: CASSRTSGKYNEQFF.